Presented here are 15 T cell receptor beta chains from one specimen sequenced in a study of blood T cell repertoires in COVID-19 (dated by TCRdb to the early 2020s). Libraries were constructed by the immunoSEQ multiplex PCR assay. Not all clones reach the TCRdb copy of this immuneACCESS table, which keeps in-frame sequences only. Checked studies attribute under half of the gap to unresolved V genes and leave the rest unexplained. Present in this sample are roughly 130,000 clones, around 83% of which were seen just once. 3% of the sample is taken by the ten largest. Sequences were obtained from peripheral blood. The origin of the receptors is a woman aged 80 or older with acute or convalescent COVID-19.

V is TRBV6-2 or TRBV6-3 and J is TRBJ1-1; 9 nucleotides align to TRBD1. Germline loops: CDR1 MNHEY, CDR2 SVGEGT. J was trimmed by 0 bases and V by 5 bases; bases with no gene match: 10. The CDR3 has 17 amino acids. CDR3 in amino acids: CASSTTKQGAVNTEAFF. CDR3 in DNA: TGTGCCAGCAGTACCACTAAACAGGGGGCTGTGAACACTGAAGCTTTCTTT.

The chain employs TRBV4-1 and TRBJ1-5; D remains ambiguous. Trimming removed 5 bases at V and 2 bases at J, with 16 bases between. The CDR3 consists of 16 residues. Germline CDR1 MGHRA, CDR2 YSYEKL. CDR3 sequence (DNA): TGCGCCAGCAGCTTGGTTGTCGGTTTAGGCAATCAGCCCCAGCATTTT. This translates into CASSLVVGLGNQPQHF.

The sample holds a few counts of this clone. This sequence joins TRBV5-5 and TRBJ2-3, with D perhaps TRBD1 (5 bases). The CDR3 is made up of 15 amino acids. The ends were cut back, 2 bases at V and 6 bases at J, with 16 bases in the middle. CDR1 SGHKS and CDR2 YYEKEE come from the germline V gene (reference sequence). The CDR3 here is CASSLHWQGADTQYF. The CDR3, as DNA: TGTGCCAGCAGCTTACACTGGCAGGGTGCGGATACGCAGTATTTT.

The chain couples TRBV7-2 to TRBJ1-5; D is ambiguous. The CDR3 length is 16 residues. Deletions cut 1 base from V and 0 bases from J, with 10 bases between. Germline loops: CDR1 SGHTA, CDR2 FQGNSA. CDR3 sequence: CASSLVSSYSNQPQHF. The DNA for the CDR3 is TGTGCCAGCAGCTTAGTGTCCAGTTATAGCAATCAGCCCCAGCATTTT.

The V gene is TRBV5-1, the J gene TRBJ2-4; maybe TRBD2 (6 bases). The CDR3 extends over 14 amino acids. V gave up 3 bases and J gave up 1 base, with 8 bases separating them. Germline V gene data show CDR1 as SGHRS and CDR2 as YFSETQ. The CDR3 region has the DNA TGCGCCAGCAGCTCGGGGGAGGCCAAAAACATTCAGTACTTC. As protein: CASSSGEAKNIQYF.

This clone appeared once. The rearrangement uses TRBV11-2 and TRBJ2-2; D might be TRBD2 (5 bases). This CDR3 has 12 amino acids. The V gene lost 9 bases and the J gene lost 5 bases, with 10 bases spanning the gap. Germline CDR1 SGHAT, CDR2 FQNNGV. The CDR3 loop reads CASTRGTGELFF. CDR3 nucleotide sequence: TGTGCCAGTACACGGGGTACCGGGGAGCTGTTTTTT.

The rearrangement uses TRBV9 and TRBJ2-1; the D is unclear. The ends were cut back, 1 base at V and 8 bases at J, with 10 bases in the middle. This CDR3 has 13 amino acids. Germline V gene sequence: CDR1 SGDLS, CDR2 YYNGEE. Here the CDR3 reads CASSVSVVDEQFF. The CDR3 coding sequence is TGTGCCAGCAGCGTATCAGTGGTGGATGAGCAGTTCTTC. The full variable domain, in which reference TRBV9 and TRBJ2-1 provide the parts outside the CDR3, is DSGVTQTPKHLITATGQRVTLRCSPRSGDLSVYWYQQSLDQGLQFLIQYYNGEERAKGNILERFSAQQFPDLHSELNLSSLELGDSALYFCASSVSVVDEQFFGPGTRLTVL.

V and J are TRBV19 and TRBJ1-1; no firm D call. Germline-derived CDR1 and CDR2 are LNHDA and SQIVND (reference sequence). The CDR3 covers 13 residues. Trimming cost V 8 bases and J 1 base, with 11 bases left between them. For the CDR3, the DNA is TGTGCCAGTGGCCGTACGGGGAACACTGAAGCTTTCTTT. Amino acids: CASGRTGNTEAFF.

V and J are TRBV24-1 and TRBJ1-3, with 11 bases that match TRBD1. The V gene end was trimmed by 4 bases and the J gene end by 2 bases; junction bases not matched to a gene: 3. The CDR3 totals 16 residues. CDR1 is KGHDR and CDR2 is SFDVKD in the germline V gene. The CDR3 is CATSEPDRGPGNTIYF. DNA of the CDR3: TGTGCCACCAGTGAGCCGGACAGGGGGCCTGGAAACACCATATATTTT.

This sequence joins TRBV9 and TRBJ2-2, with 9 bases fitting TRBD1. Per germline, CDR1 SGDLS and CDR2 YYNGEE. With V trimmed by 3 bases and J by 7 bases, 10 bases remained unmatched. This CDR3 region has 16 residues. The CDR3 DNA follows: TGTGCCAGCAGCGCCGGGACAGGGCAGTTTGGCGGGGAGCTGTTTTTT. This codes for CASSAGTGQFGGELFF. Combining the CDR3 with reference TRBV9 and TRBJ2-2 gives the whole variable domain DSGVTQTPKHLITATGQRVTLRCSPRSGDLSVYWYQQSLDQGLQFLIQYYNGEERAKGNILERFSAQQFPDLHSELNLSSLELGDSALYFCASSAGTGQFGGELFFGEGSRLTVL.

V is TRBV5-1 and J is TRBJ1-1, with TRBD1 matching 9 bases. There are 16 residues in the CDR3. Germline CDR1 reads SGHRS; CDR2 reads YFSETQ. Germline trimming cut 0 bases from V and 8 bases from J; bases unmatched to any gene: 11. CDR3 nucleotides: TGCGCCAGCAGCTTGGATTTGGGACAGGGATTTAGAGAAGCTTTCTTT. Translating gives CASSLDLGQGFREAFF. The full variable domain, completed using reference TRBV5-1 and TRBJ1-1, is KAGVTQTPRYLIKTRGQQVTLSCSPISGHRSVSWYQQTPGQGLQFLFEYFSETQRNKGNFPGRFSGRQFSNSRSEMNVSTLELGDSALYLCASSLDLGQGFREAFFGQGTRLTVV.

V and J are TRBV11-2 and TRBJ1-4; 7 bases match TRBD1. The germline gives CDR1 SGHAT, CDR2 FQNNGV. With 6 bases clipped from V and 3 bases from J, the junction kept 1 base outside the gene matches. The CDR3 covers 13 residues. The CDR3 DNA reads as TGTGCCAGCAGGCAGGGGGCTAATGAAAAACTGTTTTTT. Its translation: CASRQGANEKLFF.

This chain connects TRBV18 to TRBJ2-5, with a weak D call TRBD1 (6 bases). Trimming shortened V by 3 bases and J by 2 bases, and 13 bases separated the two germline ends. The CDR3 contains 15 residues. CDR1 is KGHSH and CDR2 is LQKENI in the germline V gene. The chain's CDR3 is CASSPQGGTQETQYF. The CDR3 DNA is TGTGCCAGCTCACCGCAAGGGGGTACACAAGAGACCCAGTACTTC.

V is TRBV19 and J is TRBJ2-7, with TRBD1 matching over 10 bases. This CDR3 spans 16 amino acids. Germline assignment: CDR1 LNHDA and CDR2 SQIVND (reference sequence). V dropped 3 bases and J dropped 1; count of bases not matched to a gene: 6. CDR3 sequence reads: CASSIPRDRGSYEQYF. For the CDR3, the DNA is TGTGCCAGTAGTATCCCACGGGACAGGGGATCCTACGAGCAGTACTTC.

The CDR3 sequence: CASSPSGYYEQYF. CDR3 nucleotide sequence: TGTGCCAGCAGCCCTAGCGGGTACTACGAGCAGTACTTC. This chain joins TRBV3-1 (or the pseudogene TRBV3-2) and TRBJ2-7, with 8 bases fitting TRBD2. The trim removed 4 bases at V and 3 bases at J, leaving 2 bases unmatched. Germline V gene data show CDR1 as LGHDT and CDR2 as YNNKEL (reference sequence). CDR3 size: 13 residues.